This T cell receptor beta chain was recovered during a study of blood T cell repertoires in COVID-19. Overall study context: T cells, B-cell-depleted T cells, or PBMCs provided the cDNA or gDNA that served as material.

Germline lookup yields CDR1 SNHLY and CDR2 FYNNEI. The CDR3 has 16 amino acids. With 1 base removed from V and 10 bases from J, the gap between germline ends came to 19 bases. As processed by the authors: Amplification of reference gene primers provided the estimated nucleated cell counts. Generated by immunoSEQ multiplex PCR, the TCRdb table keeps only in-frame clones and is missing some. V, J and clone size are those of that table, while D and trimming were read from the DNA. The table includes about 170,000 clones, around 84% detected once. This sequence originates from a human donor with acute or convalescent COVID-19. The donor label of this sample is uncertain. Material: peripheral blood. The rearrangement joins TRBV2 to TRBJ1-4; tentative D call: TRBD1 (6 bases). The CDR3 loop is CASSEGGNRDSGKLFF. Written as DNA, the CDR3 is TGTGCCAGCAGTGAAGGGGGTAACAGGGATAGTGGAAAACTGTTTTTT.